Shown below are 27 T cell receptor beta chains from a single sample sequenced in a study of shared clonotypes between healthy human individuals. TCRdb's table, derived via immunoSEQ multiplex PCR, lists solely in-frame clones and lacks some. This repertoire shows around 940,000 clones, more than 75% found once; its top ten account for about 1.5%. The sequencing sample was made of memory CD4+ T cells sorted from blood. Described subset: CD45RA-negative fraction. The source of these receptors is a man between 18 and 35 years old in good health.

The CDR3: CASSLVSLGGLNTGELFF. The CDR3 nucleotides are TGTGCCAGCAGCTTAGTATCCTTGGGCGGTCTGAACACCGGGGAGCTGTTTTTT. The chain is built from TRBV7-2 and TRBJ2-2; D remains unclear. This CDR3 is 18 amino acids long. Deletions cut 1 base from V and 1 base from J, with 16 bases between. Germline V gene data show CDR1 as SGHTA and CDR2 as FQGNSA.

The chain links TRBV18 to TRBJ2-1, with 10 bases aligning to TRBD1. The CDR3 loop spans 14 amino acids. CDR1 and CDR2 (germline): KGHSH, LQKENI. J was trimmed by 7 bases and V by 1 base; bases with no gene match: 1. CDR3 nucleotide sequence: TGTGCCAGCTCACCACGGGACAGGGGAAATGAGCAGTTCTTC. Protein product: CASSPRDRGNEQFF. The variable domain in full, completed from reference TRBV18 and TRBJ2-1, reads NAGVMQNPRHLVRRRGQEARLRCSPMKGHSHVYWYRQLPEEGLKFMVYLQKENIIDESGMPKERFSAEFPKEGPSILRIQQVVRGDSAAYFCASSPRDRGNEQFFGPGTRLTVL.

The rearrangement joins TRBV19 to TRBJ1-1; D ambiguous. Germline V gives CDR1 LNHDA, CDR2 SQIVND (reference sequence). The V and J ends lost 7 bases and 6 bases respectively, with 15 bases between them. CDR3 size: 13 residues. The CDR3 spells CASTVRGRAEAFF. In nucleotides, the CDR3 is TGTGCCAGTACTGTTCGTGGGAGGGCTGAAGCTTTCTTT.

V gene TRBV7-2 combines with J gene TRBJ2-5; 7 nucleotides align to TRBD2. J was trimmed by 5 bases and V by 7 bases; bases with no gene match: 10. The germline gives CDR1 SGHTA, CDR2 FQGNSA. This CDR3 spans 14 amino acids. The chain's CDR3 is CASTYSPGGETQYF. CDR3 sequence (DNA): TGTGCCAGCACCTACTCCCCCGGGGGGGAGACCCAGTACTTC.

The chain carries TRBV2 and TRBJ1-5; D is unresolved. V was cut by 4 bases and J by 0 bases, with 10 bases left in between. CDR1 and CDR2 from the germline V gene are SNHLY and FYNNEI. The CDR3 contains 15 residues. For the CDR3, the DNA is TGTGCCAGCAGTGGTGGCAGCTATAGCAATCAGCCCCAGCATTTT. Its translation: CASSGGSYSNQPQHF.

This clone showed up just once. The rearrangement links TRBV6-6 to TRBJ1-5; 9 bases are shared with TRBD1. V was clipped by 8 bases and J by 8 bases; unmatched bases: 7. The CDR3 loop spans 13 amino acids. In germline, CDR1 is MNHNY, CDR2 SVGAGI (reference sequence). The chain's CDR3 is CASGRQGGEPQHF. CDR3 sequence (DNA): TGTGCCAGCGGGCGACAGGGGGGCGAGCCCCAGCATTTT.

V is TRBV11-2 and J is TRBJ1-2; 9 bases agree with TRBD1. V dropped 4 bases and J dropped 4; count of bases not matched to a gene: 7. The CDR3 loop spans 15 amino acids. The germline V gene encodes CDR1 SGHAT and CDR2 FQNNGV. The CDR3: CASSSHRGRSYGYTF. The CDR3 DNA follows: TGTGCCAGCAGCTCACACAGGGGGCGTAGCTATGGCTACACCTTC.

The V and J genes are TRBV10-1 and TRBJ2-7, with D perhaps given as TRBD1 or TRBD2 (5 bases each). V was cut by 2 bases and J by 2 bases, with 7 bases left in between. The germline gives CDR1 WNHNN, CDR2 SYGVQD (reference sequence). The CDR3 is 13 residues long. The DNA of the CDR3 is TGCGCCAGCAGTGAGGAGGGGACCTACGAGCAGTACTTC. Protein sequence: CASSEEGTYEQYF.

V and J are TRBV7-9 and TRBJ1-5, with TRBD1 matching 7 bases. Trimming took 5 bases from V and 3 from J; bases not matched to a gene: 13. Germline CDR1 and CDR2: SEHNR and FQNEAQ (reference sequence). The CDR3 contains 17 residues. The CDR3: CASSLAVGQQINQPQHF. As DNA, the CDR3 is TGTGCCAGCAGCCTCGCGGTGGGACAGCAAATCAATCAGCCCCAGCATTTT.

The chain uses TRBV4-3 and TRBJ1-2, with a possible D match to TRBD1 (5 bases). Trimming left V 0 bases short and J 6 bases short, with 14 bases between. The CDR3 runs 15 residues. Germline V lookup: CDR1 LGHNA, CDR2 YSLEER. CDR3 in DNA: TGCGCCAGCAGCCAAGAATGGGCAGGGTACCATGGCTACACCTTC. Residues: CASSQEWAGYHGYTF.

The DNA for the CDR3 is TGTGCCAGCAGCCCGGGACAGGGAAGTTCGAATTCACCCCTCCACTTT. Its protein is CASSPGQGSSNSPLHF. The chain links TRBV5-4 to TRBJ1-6; 9 nucleotides line up with TRBD1. CDR3 size: 16 residues. Per the germline V gene, CDR1 is SGHNT and CDR2 is YYREEE (reference sequence). V trimming: 4 bases; J trimming: 7 bases; junction bases outside the gene matches: 9.

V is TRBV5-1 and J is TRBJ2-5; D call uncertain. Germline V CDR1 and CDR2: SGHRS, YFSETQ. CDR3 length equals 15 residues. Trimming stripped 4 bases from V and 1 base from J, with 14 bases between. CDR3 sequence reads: CASSISVPVQETQYF. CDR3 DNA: TGCGCCAGCAGCATCAGCGTCCCGGTCCAAGAGACCCAGTACTTC.

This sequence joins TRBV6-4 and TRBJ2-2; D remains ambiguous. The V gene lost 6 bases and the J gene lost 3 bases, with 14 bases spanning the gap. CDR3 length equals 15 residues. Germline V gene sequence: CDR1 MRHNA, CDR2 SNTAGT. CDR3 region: CASSRRTQHTGELFF. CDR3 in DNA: TGTGCCAGCAGCCGACGGACCCAGCACACCGGGGAGCTGTTTTTT.

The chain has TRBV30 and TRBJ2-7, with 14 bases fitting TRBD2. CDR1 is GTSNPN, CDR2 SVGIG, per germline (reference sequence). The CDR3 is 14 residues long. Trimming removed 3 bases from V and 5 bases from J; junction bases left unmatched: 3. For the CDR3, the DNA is TGTGCCTGGAGGGGACTAGCGGGAGTTAACGAGCAGTACTTC. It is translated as CAWRGLAGVNEQYF.

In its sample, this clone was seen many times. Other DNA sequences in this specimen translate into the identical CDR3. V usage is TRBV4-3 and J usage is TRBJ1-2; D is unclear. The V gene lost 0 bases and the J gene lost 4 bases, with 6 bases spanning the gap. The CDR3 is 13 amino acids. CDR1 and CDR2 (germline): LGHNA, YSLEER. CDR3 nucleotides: TGCGCCAGCAGCCAAGAGCAATCCTATGGCTACACCTTC. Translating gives CASSQEQSYGYTF.

Written as DNA, the CDR3 is TGTGCCAGCAGTTACTTAGCGGTTGAGCAGTTCTTC. Translating gives CASSYLAVEQFF. This sequence joins TRBV6-6 and TRBJ2-1; a weak D match, TRBD2 (6 bases). V was pared by 1 base and J by 9 bases, with 7 bases between. CDR3 size: 12 residues. The germline CDR1 and CDR2 sequences are MNHNY and SVGAGI (reference sequence).

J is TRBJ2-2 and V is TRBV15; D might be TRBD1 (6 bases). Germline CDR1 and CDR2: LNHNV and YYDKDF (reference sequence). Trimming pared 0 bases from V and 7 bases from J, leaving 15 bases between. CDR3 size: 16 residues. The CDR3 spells CATSRDGTQGYGELFF. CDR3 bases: TGTGCCACCAGCAGAGATGGAACACAGGGTTACGGGGAGCTGTTTTTT.

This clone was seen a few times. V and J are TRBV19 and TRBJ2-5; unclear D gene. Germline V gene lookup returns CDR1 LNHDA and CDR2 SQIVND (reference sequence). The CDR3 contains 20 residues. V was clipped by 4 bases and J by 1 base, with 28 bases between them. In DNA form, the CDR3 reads TGTGCCAGTAGTAGAAAGGGCTCTATACTGATTCCTGGCCCCCAAGAGACCCAGTACTTC. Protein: CASSRKGSILIPGPQETQYF.

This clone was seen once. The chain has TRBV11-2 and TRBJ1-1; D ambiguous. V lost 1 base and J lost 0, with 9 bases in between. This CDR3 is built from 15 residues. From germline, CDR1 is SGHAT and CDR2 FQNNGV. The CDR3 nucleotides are TGTGCCAGCAGCTTAGGAGTGGTTCTGAACACTGAAGCTTTCTTT. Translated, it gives CASSLGVVLNTEAFF.

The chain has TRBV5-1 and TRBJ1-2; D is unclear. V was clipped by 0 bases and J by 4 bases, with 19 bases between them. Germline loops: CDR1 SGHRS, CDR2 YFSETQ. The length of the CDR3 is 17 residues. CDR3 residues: CASSLAVSDPPLYGYTF. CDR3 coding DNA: TGCGCCAGCAGCTTGGCCGTCAGCGACCCGCCCCTCTATGGCTACACCTTC.

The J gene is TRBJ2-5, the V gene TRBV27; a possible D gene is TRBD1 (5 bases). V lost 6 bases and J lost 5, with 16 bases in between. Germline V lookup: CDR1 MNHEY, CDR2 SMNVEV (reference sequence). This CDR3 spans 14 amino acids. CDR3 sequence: CASSSQGTPETQYF. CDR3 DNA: TGTGCCAGCAGCTCCCAGGGTACTCCGGAGACCCAGTACTTC.

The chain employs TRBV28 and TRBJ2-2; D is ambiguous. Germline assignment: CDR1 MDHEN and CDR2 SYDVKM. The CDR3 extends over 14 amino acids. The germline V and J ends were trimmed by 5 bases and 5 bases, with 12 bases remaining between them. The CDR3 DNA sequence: TGTGCCAGCAGTGACCCCATAAAGACCGGGGAGCTGTTTTTT. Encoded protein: CASSDPIKTGELFF.

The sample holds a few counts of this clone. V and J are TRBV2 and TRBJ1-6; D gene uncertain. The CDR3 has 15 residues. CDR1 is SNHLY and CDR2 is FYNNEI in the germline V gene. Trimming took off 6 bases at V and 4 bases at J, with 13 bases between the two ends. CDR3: CASRVGDGYNSPLHF. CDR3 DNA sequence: TGTGCCAGCAGAGTGGGCGATGGTTATAATTCACCCCTCCACTTT.

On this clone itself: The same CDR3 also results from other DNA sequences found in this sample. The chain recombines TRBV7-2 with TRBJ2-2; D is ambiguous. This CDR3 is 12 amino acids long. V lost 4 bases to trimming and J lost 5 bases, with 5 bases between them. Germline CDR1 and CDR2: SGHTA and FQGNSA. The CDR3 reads CASSSYTGELFF. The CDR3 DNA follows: TGTGCCAGCAGCTCATATACCGGGGAGCTGTTTTTT.

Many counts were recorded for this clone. The CDR3 loop reads CASSRLVGMYNEQFF. The CDR3 nucleotides are TGTGCCAGCAGCCGGCTAGTAGGGATGTACAATGAGCAGTTCTTC. This chain links TRBV28 with TRBJ2-1; no clear D gene. Germline V gene sequence: CDR1 MDHEN, CDR2 SYDVKM. The CDR3 loop spans 15 amino acids. Trimming left V 6 bases short and J 4 bases short, with 16 bases between.

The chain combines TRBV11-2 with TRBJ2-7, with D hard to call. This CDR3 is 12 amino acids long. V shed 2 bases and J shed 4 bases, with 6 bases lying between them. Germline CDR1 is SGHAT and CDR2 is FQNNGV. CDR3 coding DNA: TGTGCCAGCAGCTTAACCCAATACGAGCAGTACTTC. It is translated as CASSLTQYEQYF.

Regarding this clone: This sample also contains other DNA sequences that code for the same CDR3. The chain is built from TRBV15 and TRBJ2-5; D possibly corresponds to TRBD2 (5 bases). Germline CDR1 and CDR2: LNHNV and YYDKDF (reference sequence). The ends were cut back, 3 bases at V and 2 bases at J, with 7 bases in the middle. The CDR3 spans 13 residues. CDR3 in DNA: TGTGCCACCAGCAGGGACTTTCAAGAGACCCAGTACTTC. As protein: CATSRDFQETQYF.